This is a list of T cell receptor beta chains from one sample in a study of blood T cell repertoires in COVID-19. Assay used: immunoSEQ multiplex PCR; TCRdb lists only in-frame clones, some missing. This table holds 200,000 to 250,000 clones, around 86% found once. Sequenced material: peripheral blood. These receptor sequences come from a woman of 80 years or more with COVID-19, enrolled during active disease. Both conserved end residues are part of each CDR3. A D gene is named only where the DNA matches it firmly. Size is omitted from some rows. Given values are once, few, many or a class for expanded clones.

TRBJ1-5	13	-	-	TRBV4-1	TGCGCCAGCAGCCAAGATCCCAGGCAGCCCCAGCATTTT	CASSQDPRQPQHF
TRBJ1-6	15	once	-	TRBV6-5	TGTGCCAGCTTAGAGAGGACAGCGGGGAATTCACCCCTCCACTTT	CASLERTAGNSPLHF
TRBJ1-2	14	once	-	TRBV28	TGTGCCAGCAGGGAGGGCAGAGCGGGACCTGGCTACACCTTC	CASREGRAGPGYTF
TRBJ1-5	16	-	-	TRBV27	TGTGCCAGCAGCTCAACTGGGGGGGTAAGAAACTGGCCCCAGCATTTT	CASSSTGGVRNWPQHF
TRBJ1-1	15	-	-	TRBV18	TGTGCCAGCTCGCCAGGGAGGGTCGATAGGACTGAAGCTTTCTTT	CASSPGRVDRTEAFF
TRBJ2-7	15	-	-	TRBV7-2	TGTGCCAGCAGCTTATCGGCGGCAGTGACCCACGAGCAGTACTTC	CASSLSAAVTHEQYF
TRBJ1-2	13	-	-	TRBV5-4	TGTGCCAGCAGCTTGTCTCCCCTCTATGGCTACACCTTC	CASSLSPLYGYTF
TRBJ1-2	13	-	-	TRBV2	TGTGCCAGCAGAGGAGATTATAACTATGGCTACACCTTC	CASRGDYNYGYTF
TRBJ2-6	15	-	-	TRBV3-1/TRBV3-2	TGTGCCAGCAGCCACCAGGGCTCTGGGGCCAACGTCCTGACTTTC	CASSHQGSGANVLTF
TRBJ2-3	18	-	TRBD2	TRBV7-3	TGTGCCAGCAGCCGGGGGGCTAGCGGGCCACGCGGCACAGATACGCAGTATTTT	CASSRGASGPRGTDTQYF
TRBJ1-2	14	-	TRBD1	TRBV18	TGTGCCAGCTCACCGGACAGGGACAGTAATGGCTACACCTTC	CASSPDRDSNGYTF
TRBJ2-3	13	-	TRBD2	TRBV12-3/TRBV12-4	TGTGCCAGCACCGGGGGGACCCCAGATACGCAGTATTTT	CASTGGTPDTQYF
TRBJ1-1	17	few	TRBD1	TRBV18	TGTGCCAGCTCACCACAGGTGGGACAGGGGGTTGTCACTGAAGCTTTCTTT	CASSPQVGQGVVTEAFF
TRBJ2-2	15	-	TRBD2	TRBV7-2	TGTGCCAGCAGCTCAGCGGGGGGGCCGTCCGGGGAGCTGTTTTTT	CASSSAGGPSGELFF
TRBJ1-1	13	-	TRBD1	TRBV6-4	TGTGCCAGCAGTGACTCGGGGGGACAGCCGGCTTTCTTT	CASSDSGGQPAFF
TRBJ2-1	15	-	TRBD1	TRBV15	TGTGCCACCAGCCCTCGACAGGGGGCGATCAATGAGCAGTTCTTC	CATSPRQGAINEQFF
TRBJ1-3	17	-	TRBD1	TRBV9	TGTGCCAGCAGCGTTGACGGGACAGGGAGCTCTGGAAACACCATATATTTT	CASSVDGTGSSGNTIYF
TRBJ1-4	17	-	-	TRBV4-2	TGTGCCAGCAGCCAACTTTGGGACTCTGCAACTAATGAAAAACTGTTTTTT	CASSQLWDSATNEKLFF
TRBJ1-5	15	-	TRBD1	TRBV5-5	TGTGCCAGCAGCTTCCTGGACAGGAGGGATCAGCCCCAGCATTTT	CASSFLDRRDQPQHF
TRBJ2-1	16	-	TRBD2	TRBV24-1	TGTGCCACCAGTGACCCTGGACTAGCGAGTTACAATGAGCAGTTCTTC	CATSDPGLASYNEQFF
TRBJ1-4	13	-	-	TRBV10-3	TGTGCCACCAACAGCGGGGCGGGTGAAAAACTGTTTTTT	CATNSGAGEKLFF
TRBJ2-2	16	-	-	TRBV9	TGTGCCAGCAGCGTCGTGGGAGGTACGACGGGCGGGGAGCTGTTTTTT	CASSVVGGTTGGELFF
TRBJ2-6	15	once	-	TRBV5-1	TGCGCCAGCAATTCGGGTTACTCTGGGGCCAACGTCCTGACTTTC	CASNSGYSGANVLTF
TRBJ2-3	14	-	TRBD1	TRBV5-6	TGTGCCAGCAGCTTCAGGGGGCCCACAGATACGCAGTATTTT	CASSFRGPTDTQYF
TRBJ2-5	14	-	-	TRBV5-1	TGCGCCAGCAGCATACAGGGCAGGGAAGAGACCCAGTACTTC	CASSIQGREETQYF
TRBJ2-7	11	once	-	TRBV29-1	TGCAGCGTCGTCCGGGATCGGGAGCAGTACTTC	CSVVRDREQYF
TRBJ2-1	18	-	TRBD2	TRBV7-2	TGTGCCAGCAGCTCATTCATTTCGGGACTAGCGGGATACAATGAGCAGTTCTTC	CASSSFISGLAGYNEQFF
TRBJ2-7	15	once	-	TRBV28	TGTGCCAGCAGTCCATTCTTCGGGAGCTCCTACGAGCAGTACTTC	CASSPFFGSSYEQYF
TRBJ2-7	15	-	TRBD1	TRBV2	TGTGCCAGCAGGATAGCCGGGACAGGGTCCTACGAGCAGTACTTC	CASRIAGTGSYEQYF
TRBJ2-5	13	-	-	TRBV19	TGTGCCAGTAGTATAGATATGGGCAACAAGCAGTACTTC	CASSIDMGNKQYF
TRBJ1-4	15	-	TRBD1	TRBV7-6	TGTGCCAGCAGCCAATACGGGACAGGGAATGAAAAACTGTTTTTT	CASSQYGTGNEKLFF